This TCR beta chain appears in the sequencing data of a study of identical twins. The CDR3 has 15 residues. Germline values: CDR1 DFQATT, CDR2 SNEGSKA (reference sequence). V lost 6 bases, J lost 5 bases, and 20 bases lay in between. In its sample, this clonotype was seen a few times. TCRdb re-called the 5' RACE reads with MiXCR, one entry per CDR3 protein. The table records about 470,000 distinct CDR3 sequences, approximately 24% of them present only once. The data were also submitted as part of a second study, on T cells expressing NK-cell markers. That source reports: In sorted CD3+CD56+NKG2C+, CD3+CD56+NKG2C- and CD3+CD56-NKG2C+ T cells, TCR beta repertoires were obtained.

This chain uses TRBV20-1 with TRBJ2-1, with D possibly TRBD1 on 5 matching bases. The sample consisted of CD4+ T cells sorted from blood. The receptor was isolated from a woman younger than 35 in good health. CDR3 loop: CSARKQALLNNEQFF. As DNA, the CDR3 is TGCAGTGCCAGGAAACAGGCACTACTAAACAATGAGCAGTTCTTC.